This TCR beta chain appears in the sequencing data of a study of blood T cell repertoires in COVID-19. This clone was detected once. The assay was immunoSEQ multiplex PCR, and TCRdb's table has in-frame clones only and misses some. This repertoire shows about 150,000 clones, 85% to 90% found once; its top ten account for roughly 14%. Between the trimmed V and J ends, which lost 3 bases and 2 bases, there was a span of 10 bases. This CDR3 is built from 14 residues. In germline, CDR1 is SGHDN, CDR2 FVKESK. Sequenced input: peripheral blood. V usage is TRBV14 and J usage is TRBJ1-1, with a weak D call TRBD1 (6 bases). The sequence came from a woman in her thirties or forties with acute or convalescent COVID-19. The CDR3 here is CASSQQGSNTEAFF. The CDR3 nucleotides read TGTGCCAGCAGCCAGCAGGGGAGTAACACTGAAGCTTTCTTT. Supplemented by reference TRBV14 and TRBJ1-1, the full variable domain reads EAGVTQFPSHSVIEKGQTVTLRCDPISGHDNLYWYRRVMGKEIKFLLHFVKESKQDESGMPNNRFLAERTGGTYSTLKVQPAELEDSGVYFCASSQQGSNTEAFFGQGTRLTVV.